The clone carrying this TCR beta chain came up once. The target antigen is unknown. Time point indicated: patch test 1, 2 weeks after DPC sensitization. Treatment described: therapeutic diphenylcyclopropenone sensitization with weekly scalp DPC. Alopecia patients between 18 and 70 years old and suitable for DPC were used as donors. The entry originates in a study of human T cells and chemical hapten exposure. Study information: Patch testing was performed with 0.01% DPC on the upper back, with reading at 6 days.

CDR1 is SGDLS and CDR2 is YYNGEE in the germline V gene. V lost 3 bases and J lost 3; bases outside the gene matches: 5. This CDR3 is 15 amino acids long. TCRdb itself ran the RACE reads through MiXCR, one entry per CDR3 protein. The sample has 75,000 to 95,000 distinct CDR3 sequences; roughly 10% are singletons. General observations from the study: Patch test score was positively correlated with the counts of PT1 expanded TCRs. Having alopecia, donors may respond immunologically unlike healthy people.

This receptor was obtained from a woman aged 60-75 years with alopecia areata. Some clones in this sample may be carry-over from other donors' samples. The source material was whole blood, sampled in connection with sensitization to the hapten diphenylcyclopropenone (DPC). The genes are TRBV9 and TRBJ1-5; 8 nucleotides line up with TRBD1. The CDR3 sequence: CASSEGTGYNQPQHF. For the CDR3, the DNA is TGTGCCAGCAGCGAAGGGACAGGTTACAATCAGCCCCAGCATTTT.